A selection of T cell receptor beta chains follows, all from one sample in a study of blood T cells in healthy people across ages. TCRdb processed the 5' RACE reads anew with MiXCR; each CDR3 protein has one entry. The sample includes 1.5 million to 2 million distinct CDR3 sequences, 28% of them seen just once. Sample: blood. All receptors derive from a woman in her twenties or thirties in good health. The CDR3 runs from the conserved cysteine through the conserved F or W. The D gene is left open where the match is weak. Only part of the rows carry a size: once, few, many, or a class if the clone is expanded.

d_call: TRBD1; clone_size: -; v_call: TRBV20-1; j_call: TRBJ1-2; cdr3_aa: CSAREGTGGYGYTF; cdr3_nt: TGCAGTGCTAGGGAGGGGACAGGGGGCTATGGCTACACCTTC
d_call: TRBD2; clone_size: few; v_call: TRBV20-1; j_call: TRBJ2-4; cdr3_aa: CSARDPSGTSAKNIQYF; cdr3_nt: TGCAGTGCTAGAGACCCTAGCGGGACTTCAGCCAAAAACATTCAGTACTTC
d_call: TRBD2; clone_size: many; v_call: TRBV6-4; j_call: TRBJ2-1; cdr3_aa: CASSGVSGRSQSSYNEQFF; cdr3_nt: TGTGCCAGCAGTGGAGTTAGCGGGAGGTCCCAGTCTTCCTACAATGAGCAGTTCTTC
d_call: -; clone_size: -; v_call: TRBV11-2; j_call: TRBJ2-1; cdr3_aa: CASSPSYAKQFF; cdr3_nt: TGTGCCAGCAGTCCCTCGTATGCCAAGCAGTTCTTC
d_call: -; clone_size: -; v_call: TRBV3-1; j_call: TRBJ2-7; cdr3_aa: CASSQGYGRGISEQYF; cdr3_nt: TGTGCCAGCAGCCAAGGTTACGGCCGGGGGATAAGCGAGCAGTACTTC
d_call: -; clone_size: few; v_call: TRBV12-3/TRBV12-4; j_call: TRBJ2-3; cdr3_aa: CASGLYRGTADTQYF; cdr3_nt: TGTGCCAGCGGTCTGTATAGGGGTACGGCAGATACGCAGTATTTT
d_call: -; clone_size: -; v_call: TRBV10-3; j_call: TRBJ2-3; cdr3_aa: CAISESGGVVTDTQYF; cdr3_nt: TGTGCCATCAGTGAGAGTGGCGGGGTAGTCACAGATACGCAGTATTTT
d_call: -; clone_size: few; v_call: TRBV14; j_call: TRBJ2-1; cdr3_aa: CASSPRSRFNYNEQFF; cdr3_nt: TGTGCCAGCAGCCCCAGGAGCAGATTTAACTACAATGAGCAGTTCTTC
d_call: -; clone_size: few; v_call: TRBV29-1; j_call: TRBJ2-7; cdr3_aa: CSVNTAYEQYF; cdr3_nt: TGCAGCGTCAATACGGCCTACGAGCAGTACTTC
d_call: -; clone_size: -; v_call: TRBV6-1; j_call: TRBJ1-3; cdr3_aa: CASSESGQVKTSIYF; cdr3_nt: TGTGCCAGCAGTGAATCGGGACAAGTGAAGACAAGCATATATTTT
d_call: TRBD1; clone_size: many; v_call: TRBV5-1; j_call: TRBJ2-7; cdr3_aa: CASREGQPTYEQYF; cdr3_nt: TGCGCCAGCAGAGAGGGACAGCCGACCTACGAGCAGTACTTC
d_call: TRBD2; clone_size: few; v_call: TRBV6-5; j_call: TRBJ2-3; cdr3_aa: CASRGGVSGSPDTQYF; cdr3_nt: TGTGCCAGCAGGGGGGGAGTTAGCGGGTCCCCAGATACGCAGTATTTT
d_call: -; clone_size: many; v_call: TRBV29-1; j_call: TRBJ1-2; cdr3_aa: CSVGQGLYGYTF; cdr3_nt: TGCAGCGTTGGCCAGGGGCTCTATGGCTACACCTTC
d_call: -; clone_size: many; v_call: TRBV9; j_call: TRBJ1-2; cdr3_aa: CASSVGGSYGYTF; cdr3_nt: TGTGCCAGCAGCGTCGGCGGCTCCTATGGCTACACCTTC
d_call: -; clone_size: -; v_call: TRBV19; j_call: TRBJ1-1; cdr3_aa: CASFMNTEAFF; cdr3_nt: TGTGCCAGTTTCATGAACACTGAAGCTTTCTTT
d_call: -; clone_size: few; v_call: TRBV29-1; j_call: TRBJ1-4; cdr3_aa: CSVDRTTNEKLFF; cdr3_nt: TGCAGCGTTGATCGAACAACTAATGAAAAACTGTTTTTT
d_call: -; clone_size: few; v_call: TRBV7-2; j_call: TRBJ2-7; cdr3_aa: CASSPGVREQYF; cdr3_nt: TGTGCCAGCAGCCCCGGCGTGAGAGAGCAGTACTTC
d_call: -; clone_size: few; v_call: TRBV6-2/TRBV6-3; j_call: TRBJ1-1; cdr3_aa: CASSYRVPGGTEAFF; cdr3_nt: TGTGCCAGCAGTTACCGGGTCCCGGGGGGCACTGAAGCTTTCTTT
d_call: TRBD2; clone_size: -; v_call: TRBV4-1; j_call: TRBJ2-1; cdr3_aa: CASSQVVAAAGDNEQFF; cdr3_nt: TGCGCCAGCAGCCAAGTTGTCGCGGCAGCGGGGGACAATGAGCAGTTCTTC
d_call: -; clone_size: -; v_call: TRBV5-1; j_call: TRBJ2-1; cdr3_aa: CASGRSTSTGNEQFF; cdr3_nt: TGCGCCAGCGGCCGGTCGACTAGTACTGGCAATGAGCAGTTCTTC
d_call: TRBD2; clone_size: -; v_call: TRBV7-2; j_call: TRBJ2-1; cdr3_aa: CASSYSGSRSYNEQFF; cdr3_nt: TGTGCCAGCAGCTATAGCGGGAGCCGCTCCTACAATGAGCAGTTCTTC
d_call: TRBD1; clone_size: few; v_call: TRBV3-1; j_call: TRBJ2-7; cdr3_aa: CASSPGTDLYEQYF; cdr3_nt: TGTGCCAGCAGCCCCGGGACAGATCTTTACGAGCAGTACTTC
d_call: TRBD1; clone_size: few; v_call: TRBV6-5; j_call: TRBJ1-6; cdr3_aa: CASSRQGSPLHF; cdr3_nt: TGTGCCAGCAGCCGACAGGGGTCCCCCCTCCACTTT
d_call: -; clone_size: -; v_call: TRBV18; j_call: TRBJ2-4; cdr3_aa: CASSPDSGPEQYF; cdr3_nt: TGTGCCAGCTCACCTGACTCGGGACCGGAGCAGTACTTC
d_call: -; clone_size: few; v_call: TRBV5-6; j_call: TRBJ1-4; cdr3_aa: CASSLALKPSEKLFF; cdr3_nt: TGTGCCAGCAGCTTGGCTTTAAAACCTAGTGAAAAACTGTTTTTT
d_call: -; clone_size: -; v_call: TRBV5-1; j_call: TRBJ2-1; cdr3_aa: CASREGRATYEQFF; cdr3_nt: TGCGCCAGCAGAGAGGGCAGGGCAACCTACGAGCAGTTCTTC
d_call: -; clone_size: -; v_call: TRBV29-1; j_call: TRBJ1-2; cdr3_aa: CSVDRRDRDYGYTF; cdr3_nt: TGCAGCGTTGACCGACGGGACCGGGACTATGGCTACACCTTC
d_call: -; clone_size: few; v_call: TRBV12-3/TRBV12-4; j_call: TRBJ1-6; cdr3_aa: CASSLSRVDSPLHF; cdr3_nt: TGTGCCAGCAGTTTGTCCAGGGTGGATTCACCCCTCCACTTT
d_call: -; clone_size: -; v_call: TRBV19; j_call: TRBJ2-7; cdr3_aa: CASSIDRSSYNEQYF; cdr3_nt: TGTGCCAGTAGTATAGATCGGAGTTCCTACAATGAGCAGTACTTC
d_call: TRBD2; clone_size: many; v_call: TRBV20-1; j_call: TRBJ2-1; cdr3_aa: CSARGTSGVSYNEQFF; cdr3_nt: TGCAGTGCTAGAGGGACTAGCGGGGTCTCCTACAATGAGCAGTTCTTC
d_call: -; clone_size: -; v_call: TRBV12-3/TRBV12-4; j_call: TRBJ1-2; cdr3_aa: CASRGRTVNYGYTF; cdr3_nt: TGTGCCAGCAGGGGGCGGACGGTCAACTATGGCTACACCTTC